The sequence of this TCR beta chain was determined in a study of cytomegalovirus exposure and HLA in healthy donors. The donors were part of the validation cohort, which consisted of roughly 120 subjects and was separate from the first cohort of about 720 subjects. The repertoire was sequenced with immunoSEQ multiplex PCR; TCRdb's copy has only in-frame clones and lacks some. Here the sample spans around 150,000 clones, about 90% being singletons. Germline CDR1 SGHAT, CDR2 FQNNGV. V gave up 7 bases and J gave up 8 bases, with 24 bases separating them. There are 16 residues in the CDR3. Findings and limits, study-wide: Cytomegalovirus association was listed for 164 TCR beta chains. Using the classifier, cytomegalovirus status was reportedly diagnosed with high specificity and sensitivity. The TCR clusters that emerged in the first cohort tended, a later analysis found, to co-occur in the 95 to 150 validation repertoires.

A word on this clone: Its target is unknown.

The chain recombines TRBV11-2 with TRBJ1-3; D is perhaps TRBD1 (6 bases). This TCR came from a woman younger than 35 in good health and CMV-seropositive. Sequenced material: PBMCs. CDR3 amino acids: CASNLAGALAGDTIYF. The DNA of the CDR3 is TGTGCCAGCAACCTAGCGGGGGCCTTGGCCGGGGACACCATATATTTT.